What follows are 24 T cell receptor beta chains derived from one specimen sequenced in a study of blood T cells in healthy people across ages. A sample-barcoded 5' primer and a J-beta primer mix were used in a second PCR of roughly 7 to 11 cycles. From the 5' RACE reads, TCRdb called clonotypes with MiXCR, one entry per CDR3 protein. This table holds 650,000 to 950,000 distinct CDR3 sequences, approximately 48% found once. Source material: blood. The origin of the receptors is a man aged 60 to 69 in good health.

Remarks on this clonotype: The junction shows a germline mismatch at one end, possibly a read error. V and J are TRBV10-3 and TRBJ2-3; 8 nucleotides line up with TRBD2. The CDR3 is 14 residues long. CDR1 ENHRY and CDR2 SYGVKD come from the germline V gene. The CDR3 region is CATSERGTTETQYF. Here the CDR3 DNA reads TGTGCCACCTCAGAGCGGGGGACCACAGAGACGCAGTATTTT.

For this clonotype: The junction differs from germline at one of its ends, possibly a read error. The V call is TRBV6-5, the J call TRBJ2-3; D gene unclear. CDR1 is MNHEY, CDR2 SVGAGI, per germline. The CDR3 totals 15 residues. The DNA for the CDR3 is TGTGCCAGCAGTTTGAGCCCTAACCCCACAGATGCGCAGTATTTT. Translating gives CASSLSPNPTDAQYF.

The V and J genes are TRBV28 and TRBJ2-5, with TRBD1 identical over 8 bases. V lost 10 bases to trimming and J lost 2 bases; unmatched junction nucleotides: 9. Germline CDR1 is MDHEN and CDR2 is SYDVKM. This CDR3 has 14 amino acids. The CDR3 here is CATLGQGWQETQYF. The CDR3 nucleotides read TGTGCCACCTTAGGACAGGGCTGGCAAGAGACCCAGTACTTC.

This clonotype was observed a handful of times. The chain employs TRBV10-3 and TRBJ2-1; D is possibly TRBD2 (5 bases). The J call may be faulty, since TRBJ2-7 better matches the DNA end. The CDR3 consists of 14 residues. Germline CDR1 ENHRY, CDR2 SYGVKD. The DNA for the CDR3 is TGTGCCATCAGCGGCAGCGGCTCCTACAATGAGCAGTACTTC. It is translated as CAISGSGSYNEQYF.

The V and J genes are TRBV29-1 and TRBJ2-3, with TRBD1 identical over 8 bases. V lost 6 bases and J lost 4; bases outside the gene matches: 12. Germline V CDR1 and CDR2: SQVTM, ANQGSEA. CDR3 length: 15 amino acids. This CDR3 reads CSVLTPTGVADTQYF. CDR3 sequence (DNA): TGCAGCGTCCTCACCCCGACAGGGGTGGCAGATACGCAGTATTTT.

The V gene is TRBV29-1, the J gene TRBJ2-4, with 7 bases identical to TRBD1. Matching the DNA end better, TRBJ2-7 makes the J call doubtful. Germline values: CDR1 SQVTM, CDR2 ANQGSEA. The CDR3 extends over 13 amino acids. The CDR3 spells CSVTQQGLDEQYF. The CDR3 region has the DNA TGCAGCGTTACACAACAGGGGTTAGACGAGCAGTACTTC.

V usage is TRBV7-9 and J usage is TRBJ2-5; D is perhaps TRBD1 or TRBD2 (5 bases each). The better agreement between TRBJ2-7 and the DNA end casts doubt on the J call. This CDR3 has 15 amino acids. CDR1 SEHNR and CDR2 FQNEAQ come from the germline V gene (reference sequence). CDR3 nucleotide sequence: TGTGCCAGCAGTCGTCCGGGACGAGGGACCCACGAGCAGTACTTC. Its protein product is CASSRPGRGTHEQYF.

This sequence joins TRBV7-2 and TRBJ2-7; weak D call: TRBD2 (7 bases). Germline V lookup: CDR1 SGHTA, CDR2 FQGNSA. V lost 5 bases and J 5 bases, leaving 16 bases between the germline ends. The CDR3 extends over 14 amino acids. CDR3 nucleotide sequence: TGTGCCAGCAGCCCACACGGGGGGCCGGACGAGCAGTACTTC. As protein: CASSPHGGPDEQYF.

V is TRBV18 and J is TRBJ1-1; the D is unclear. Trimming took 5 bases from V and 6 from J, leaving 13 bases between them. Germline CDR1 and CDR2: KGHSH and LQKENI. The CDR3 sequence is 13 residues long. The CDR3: CASSTTERAEAFF. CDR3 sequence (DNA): TGTGCCAGCTCAACGACGGAGAGGGCTGAAGCTTTCTTT.

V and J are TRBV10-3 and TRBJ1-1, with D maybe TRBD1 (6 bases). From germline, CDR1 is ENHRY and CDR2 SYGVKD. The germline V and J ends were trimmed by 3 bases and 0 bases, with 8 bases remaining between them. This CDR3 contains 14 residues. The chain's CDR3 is CAISDGQMNTEAFF. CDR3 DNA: TGTGCCATCAGTGACGGACAGATGAACACTGAAGCTTTCTTT.

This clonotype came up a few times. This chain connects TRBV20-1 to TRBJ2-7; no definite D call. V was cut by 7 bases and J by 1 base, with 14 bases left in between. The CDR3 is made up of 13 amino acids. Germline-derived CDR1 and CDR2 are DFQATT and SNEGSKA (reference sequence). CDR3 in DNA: TGCAGTGTACCTTTCCGAGGATCCTACGAGCAGTACTTC. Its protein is CSVPFRGSYEQYF.

In DNA, the CDR3 is TGTGCCAGCAGGAAGACCTATCCCTCACCCGGGGAGCTGTTTTTT. Protein product: CASRKTYPSPGELFF. This chain uses TRBV6-5 with TRBJ2-2; D is unresolved. V was clipped by 6 bases and J by 6 bases, with 17 bases between them. This CDR3 has 15 residues. Germline-derived CDR1 and CDR2 are MNHEY and SVGAGI.

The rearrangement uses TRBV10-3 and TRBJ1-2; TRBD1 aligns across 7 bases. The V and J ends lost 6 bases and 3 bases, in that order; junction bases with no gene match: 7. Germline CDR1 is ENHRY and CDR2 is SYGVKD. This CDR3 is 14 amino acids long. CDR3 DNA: TGTGCCATCAGGACAGGGATTGCTGACTATGGCTACACCTTC. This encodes CAIRTGIADYGYTF.

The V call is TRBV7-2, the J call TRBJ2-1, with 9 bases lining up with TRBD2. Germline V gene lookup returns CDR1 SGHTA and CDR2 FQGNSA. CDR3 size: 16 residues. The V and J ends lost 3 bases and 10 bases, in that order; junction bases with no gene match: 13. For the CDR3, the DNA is TGTGCCAGCAGCTTGTCAACCGGGACTAGCTTTGACGAGCAGTTCTTC. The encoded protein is CASSLSTGTSFDEQFF.

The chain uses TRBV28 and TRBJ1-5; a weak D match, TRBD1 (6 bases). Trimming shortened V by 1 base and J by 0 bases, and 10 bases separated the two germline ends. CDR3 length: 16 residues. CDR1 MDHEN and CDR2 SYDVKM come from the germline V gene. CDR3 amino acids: CASSLSGEASNQPQHF. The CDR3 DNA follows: TGTGCCAGCAGTTTATCAGGGGAGGCTAGCAATCAGCCCCAGCATTTT.

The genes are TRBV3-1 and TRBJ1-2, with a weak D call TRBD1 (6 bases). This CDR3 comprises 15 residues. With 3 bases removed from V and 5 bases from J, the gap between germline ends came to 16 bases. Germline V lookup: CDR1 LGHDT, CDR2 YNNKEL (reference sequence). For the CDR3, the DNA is TGTGCCAGCAGCCAGGCGGACAGATCTGGTTATGGCTACACCTTC. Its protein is CASSQADRSGYGYTF. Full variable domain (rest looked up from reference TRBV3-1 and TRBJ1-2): DTAVSQTPKYLVTQMGNDKSIKCEQNLGHDTMYWYKQDSKKFLKIMFSYNNKELIINETVPNRFSPKSPDKAHLNLHINSLELGDSAVYFCASSQADRSGYGYTFGSGTRLTVV.

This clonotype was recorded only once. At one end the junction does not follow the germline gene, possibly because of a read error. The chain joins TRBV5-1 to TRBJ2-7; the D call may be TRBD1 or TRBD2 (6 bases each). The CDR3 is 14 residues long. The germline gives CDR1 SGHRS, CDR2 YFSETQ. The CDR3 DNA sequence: TGCGCCTGCAGTAATTCGGGGGCGTCCTACGAGCAGTACTTC. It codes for CACSNSGASYEQYF.

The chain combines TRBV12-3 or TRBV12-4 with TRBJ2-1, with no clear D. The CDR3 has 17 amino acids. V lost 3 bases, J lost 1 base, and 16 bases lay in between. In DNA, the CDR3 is TGTGCCAGCAGTTTTCGCCCGTCCCTGATGTCCTACAATGAGCAGTTCTTC. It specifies CASSFRPSLMSYNEQFF.

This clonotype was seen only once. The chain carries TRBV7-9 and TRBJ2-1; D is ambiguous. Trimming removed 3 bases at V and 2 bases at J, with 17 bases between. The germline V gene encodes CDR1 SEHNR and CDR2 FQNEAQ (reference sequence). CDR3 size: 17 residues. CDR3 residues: CASSFKGSPVPYNEQFF. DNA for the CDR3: TGTGCCAGCAGCTTTAAGGGTTCTCCGGTCCCCTACAATGAGCAGTTCTTC.

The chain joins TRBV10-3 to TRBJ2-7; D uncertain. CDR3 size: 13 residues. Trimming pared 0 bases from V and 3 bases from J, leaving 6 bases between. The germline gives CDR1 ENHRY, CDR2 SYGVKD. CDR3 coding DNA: TGTGCCATCAGTGAGTCGAACGGCTACGAGCAGTACTTC. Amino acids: CAISESNGYEQYF.

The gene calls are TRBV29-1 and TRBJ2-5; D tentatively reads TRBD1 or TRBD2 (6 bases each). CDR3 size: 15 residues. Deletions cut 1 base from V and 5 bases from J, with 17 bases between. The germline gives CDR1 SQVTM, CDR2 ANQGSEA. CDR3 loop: CSVEVPGGRGETQYF. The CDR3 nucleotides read TGCAGCGTTGAAGTTCCCGGGGGCCGAGGTGAGACCCAGTACTTC.

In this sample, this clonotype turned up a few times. CDR3 DNA: TGCGCCAGCAGCTCCGGGAATTCTGAGCAGTACTTC. Its translation is CASSSGNSEQYF. The chain employs TRBV5-1 and TRBJ2-4, with D possibly TRBD2 on 5 matching bases. The germline CDR1 and CDR2 sequences are SGHRS and YFSETQ. The CDR3 consists of 12 residues. V was cut by 3 bases and J by 13 bases, with 14 bases left in between.

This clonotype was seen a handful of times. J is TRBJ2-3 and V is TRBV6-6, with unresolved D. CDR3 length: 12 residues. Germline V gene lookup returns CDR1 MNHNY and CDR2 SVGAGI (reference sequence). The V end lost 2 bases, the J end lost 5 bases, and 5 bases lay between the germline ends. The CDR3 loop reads CASSYPIDTQYF. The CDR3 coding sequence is TGTGCCAGCAGTTACCCGATAGATACGCAGTATTTT.

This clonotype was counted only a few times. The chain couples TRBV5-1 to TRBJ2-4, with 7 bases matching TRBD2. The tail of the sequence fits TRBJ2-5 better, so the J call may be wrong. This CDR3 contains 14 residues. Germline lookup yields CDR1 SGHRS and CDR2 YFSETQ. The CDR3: CASRDPGGQETQYF. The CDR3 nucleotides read TGCGCCAGCAGGGACCCGGGGGGACAAGAGACCCAGTACTTC.